This T cell receptor (beta chain) emerged from a study of T cell responses to AZD1222 COVID-19 vaccine. CDR1 SGHAT and CDR2 FQNNGV come from the germline V gene. V lost 5 bases to trimming and J lost 4 bases, with 14 bases between them. The CDR3 is 14 residues long. Data came from immunoSEQ multiplex PCR; TCRdb stores just in-frame clones and leaves some out. The profile shows roughly 100,000 clones, roughly 90% of them singletons. The chain is built from TRBV11-2 and TRBJ1-1; D not resolved. The origin of this receptor is an adult in good health. The material was peripheral blood, obtained on day 0 of AZD1222 vaccination. CDR3 sequence reads: CASSALGSGTEAFF. The CDR3 DNA reads as TGTGCCAGCAGCGCGCTAGGGTCGGGCACTGAAGCTTTCTTT.